Following are 18 T cell receptor beta chains from one sample sequenced in a study of OX40 agonist ivuxolimab in advanced cancers. Using immunoSEQ multiplex PCR, the repertoire was profiled, and TCRdb retains in-frame clones only, with some absent. The data show around 68,000 clones, around 87% seen once. The sample here was CD4+ or CD8+ T cells sorted from blood, taken in a trial of the OX40 agonist ivuxolimab. The receptors here all came from an adult with an advanced solid tumor such as melanoma, head and neck, liver or kidney cancer.

J is TRBJ2-5 and V is TRBV11-3, with D perhaps being TRBD1 or TRBD2 (6 bases each). CDR1 and CDR2 (germline): SGHNT, YENEEA. This CDR3 has 16 residues. V was cut by 5 bases and J by 1 base, with 17 bases left in between. This CDR3 reads CASSPGGDIVQETQYF. Written as DNA, the CDR3 is TGTGCCAGCAGCCCAGGAGGGGACATAGTCCAAGAGACCCAGTACTTC.

This sequence joins TRBV6-5 and TRBJ2-1; weak D call: TRBD2 (6 bases). Between the trimmed V and J ends, which lost 5 bases and 10 bases, there was a span of 15 bases. Germline lookup yields CDR1 MNHEY and CDR2 SVGAGI. CDR3 length: 13 residues. The CDR3 DNA is TGTGCCAGCAGTACCCTGCGGGGCGCCGAGCAGTTCTTC. This sequence encodes CASSTLRGAEQFF.

The CDR3 region is CSVGGALGVTEAFF. In DNA, the CDR3 is TGCAGCGTTGGAGGGGCGCTGGGGGTCACTGAAGCTTTCTTT. The rearrangement links TRBV29-1 to TRBJ1-1, with a tentative D call TRBD1 (5 bases). From germline, CDR1 is SQVTM and CDR2 ANQGSEA. Trimming took off 4 bases at V and 4 bases at J, with 16 bases between the two ends. The CDR3 length is 14 residues. The variable domain in full, with the rest retrieved from reference TRBV29-1 and TRBJ1-1, is SAVISQKPSRDICQRGTSLTIQCQVDSQVTMMFWYRQQPGQSLTLIATANQGSEATYESGFVIDKFPISRPNLTFSTLTVSNMSPEDSSIYLCSVGGALGVTEAFFGQGTRLTVV.

V is TRBV6-5 and J is TRBJ1-3, with no clear D. Trimming cost V 0 bases and J 2 bases, with 11 bases left between them. The germline CDR1 and CDR2 sequences are MNHEY and SVGAGI. This CDR3 has 16 amino acids. CDR3: CASSYSRGIAGNTIYF. CDR3 sequence (DNA): TGTGCCAGCAGTTACTCGAGAGGTATCGCTGGAAACACCATATATTTT.

There are a few counts of this clone. This chain links TRBV27 with TRBJ2-1; D is perhaps TRBD2 (6 bases). V lost 0 bases, J lost 5 bases, and 11 bases lay in between. Germline lookup yields CDR1 MNHEY and CDR2 SMNVEV (reference sequence). This CDR3 is 15 amino acids long. As DNA, the CDR3 is TGTGCCAGCAGTTTATCGGGGCGGGGCCACAATGAGCAGTTCTTC. It encodes CASSLSGRGHNEQFF.

In its sample, this clone was seen a few times. This chain uses TRBV18 with TRBJ2-7; 9 nucleotides line up with TRBD1. Germline lookup yields CDR1 KGHSH and CDR2 LQKENI. With 5 bases clipped from V and 5 bases from J, the junction kept 4 bases outside the gene matches. The CDR3 extends over 13 amino acids. The CDR3 is CASSDGTGNEQYF. The CDR3 DNA is TGTGCCAGCTCAGACGGGACAGGGAACGAGCAGTACTTC.

V gene TRBV7-6 combines with J gene TRBJ2-5, with TRBD2 as a possible D gene (6 bases). This CDR3 is built from 15 residues. Germline CDR1 is SGHVS and CDR2 is FNYEAQ. V lost 0 bases to trimming and J lost 2 bases, with 10 bases between them. For the CDR3, the DNA is TGTGCCAGCAGCTTAGCGTATGGGGGGCAAGAGACCCAGTACTTC. This translates into CASSLAYGGQETQYF.

The chain couples TRBV11-3 to TRBJ2-1; D gene uncertain. V dropped 3 bases and J dropped 7 bases, with 10 bases sitting between them. The CDR3 is made up of 13 amino acids. The germline CDR1 and CDR2 sequences are SGHNT and YENEEA. CDR3 loop: CASSLAQANEQFF. The CDR3 DNA follows: TGTGCCAGCAGCTTGGCCCAGGCTAATGAGCAGTTCTTC. Looking up the rest from reference TRBV11-3 and TRBJ2-1 gives the full variable domain: EAGVVQSPRYKIIEKKQPVAFWCNPISGHNTLYWYLQNLGQGPELLIRYENEEAVDDSQLPKDRFSAERLKGVDSTLKIQPAELGDSAVYLCASSLAQANEQFFGPGTRLTVL.

This chain links TRBV29-1 with TRBJ2-6, with D possibly matching TRBD1 (5 bases). CDR1 and CDR2 from the germline V gene are SQVTM and ANQGSEA. The CDR3 is made up of 14 amino acids. The V gene lost 5 bases and the J gene lost 2 bases, with 10 bases spanning the gap. The CDR3 DNA reads as TGCAGCGTTTTTATCAGGGCTGGGGCCAACGTCCTGACTTTC. Translated, it gives CSVFIRAGANVLTF. Supplemented by reference TRBV29-1 and TRBJ2-6, the full variable domain reads SAVISQKPSRDICQRGTSLTIQCQVDSQVTMMFWYRQQPGQSLTLIATANQGSEATYESGFVIDKFPISRPNLTFSTLTVSNMSPEDSSIYLCSVFIRAGANVLTFGAGSRLTVL.

The genes are TRBV18 and TRBJ2-1, with D perhaps TRBD1 or TRBD2 (5 bases each). From germline, CDR1 is KGHSH and CDR2 LQKENI. This CDR3 has 12 amino acids. Deletions cut 3 bases from V and 10 bases from J, with 10 bases between. The CDR3 DNA reads as TGTGCCAGCTCACCGGGGGAGCGCGAGCAGTTCTTC. Translated, it gives CASSPGEREQFF.

The chain combines TRBV9 with TRBJ2-7; D might be TRBD2 (6 bases). V was pared by 4 bases and J by 7 bases, with 9 bases between. The CDR3 spans 11 residues. Germline CDR1 and CDR2: SGDLS and YYNGEE. This CDR3 reads CASSSRGEQYF. For the CDR3, the DNA is TGTGCCAGCAGCTCCCGGGGGGAGCAGTACTTC. The full variable domain, its missing parts supplied by reference TRBV9 and TRBJ2-7, is DSGVTQTPKHLITATGQRVTLRCSPRSGDLSVYWYQQSLDQGLQFLIQYYNGEERAKGNILERFSAQQFPDLHSELNLSSLELGDSALYFCASSSRGEQYFGPGTRLTVT.

The chain carries TRBV5-5 and TRBJ2-5, with D perhaps matching TRBD1 (6 bases). Germline V lookup: CDR1 SGHKS, CDR2 YYEKEE (reference sequence). The CDR3 contains 15 residues. V lost 6 bases to trimming and J lost 3 bases, with 18 bases between them. CDR3 protein: CASIPGASREETQYF. The CDR3 nucleotides read TGTGCCAGCATCCCAGGGGCTAGCCGCGAAGAGACCCAGTACTTC.

The V gene is TRBV6-5, the J gene TRBJ2-1, with 10 bases matching TRBD1. Germline CDR1 and CDR2: MNHEY and SVGAGI. The CDR3 has 15 amino acids. V shed 6 bases, J shed 6 bases, and the junction held 8 bases outside the gene matches. The CDR3 DNA follows: TGTGCCAGCAGCCACACCGGGACAGGGGTCAATGAGCAGTTCTTC. The encoded protein is CASSHTGTGVNEQFF.

The chain uses TRBV19 and TRBJ1-2, with TRBD1 identical over 8 bases. J was trimmed by 7 bases and V by 2 bases; bases with no gene match: 6. This CDR3 spans 14 amino acids. Germline V gene data show CDR1 as LNHDA and CDR2 as SQIVND (reference sequence). The DNA of the CDR3 is TGTGCCAGTAGTATACGTGACAGGGGAGGTGGCTACACCTTC. It specifies CASSIRDRGGGYTF. The variable domain in full, completed from reference TRBV19 and TRBJ1-2, reads DGGITQSPKYLFRKEGQNVTLSCEQNLNHDAMYWYRQDPGQGLRLIYYSQIVNDFQKGDIAEGYSVSREKKESFPLTVTSAQKNPTAFYLCASSIRDRGGGYTFGSGTRLTVV.

The chain recombines TRBV11-3 with TRBJ1-1; 7 bases are a match to TRBD1. Trimming removed 1 base from V and 5 bases from J; junction bases left unmatched: 13. The germline V gene encodes CDR1 SGHNT and CDR2 YENEEA. The CDR3 sequence is 17 residues long. Here the CDR3 DNA reads TGTGCCAGCAGCTTAGGAGGGGGCAGGGAAAAAGAAACTGAAGCTTTCTTT. This translates into CASSLGGGREKETEAFF.

The chain combines TRBV5-1 with TRBJ2-3; 13 bases line up with TRBD2. Unmatched junction bases numbered 8, after V lost 0 bases and J lost 4 bases. Germline V lookup: CDR1 SGHRS, CDR2 YFSETQ. The CDR3 is 18 amino acids. For the CDR3, the DNA is TGCGCCAGCAGCTTGGCGACTAGCGGGGGGAAGTTCGCAGATACGCAGTATTTT. Its protein is CASSLATSGGKFADTQYF.

The V and J genes are TRBV7-9 and TRBJ2-5, with D hard to call. Germline V CDR1 and CDR2: SEHNR, FQNEAQ (reference sequence). V lost 7 bases and J lost 4, with 19 bases in between. The CDR3 has 15 amino acids. CDR3 residues: CASTRTGSPLETQYF. The CDR3 DNA sequence: TGTGCCAGCACCCGAACGGGTTCGCCTTTAGAGACCCAGTACTTC.

V is TRBV11-2 and J is TRBJ2-7, with unresolved D. Germline CDR1 reads SGHAT; CDR2 reads FQNNGV. V lost 5 bases and J lost 0, with 14 bases in between. CDR3 size: 15 residues. The CDR3 region is CASSRIVRNSYEQYF. CDR3 sequence (DNA): TGTGCCAGCAGCCGGATTGTTAGGAACTCCTACGAGCAGTACTTC.